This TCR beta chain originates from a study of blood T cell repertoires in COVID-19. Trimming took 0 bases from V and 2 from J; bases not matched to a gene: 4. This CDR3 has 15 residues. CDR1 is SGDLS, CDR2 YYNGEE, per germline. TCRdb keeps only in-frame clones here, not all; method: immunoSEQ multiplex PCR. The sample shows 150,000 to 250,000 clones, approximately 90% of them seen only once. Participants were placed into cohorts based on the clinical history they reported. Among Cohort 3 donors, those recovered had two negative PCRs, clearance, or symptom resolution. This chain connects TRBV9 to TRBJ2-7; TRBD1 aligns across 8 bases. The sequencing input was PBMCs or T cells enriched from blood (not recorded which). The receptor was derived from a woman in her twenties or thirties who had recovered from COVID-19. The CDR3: CASSVAADRAYEQYF. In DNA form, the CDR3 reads TGTGCCAGCAGCGTAGCTGCGGACAGGGCCTACGAGCAGTACTTC.